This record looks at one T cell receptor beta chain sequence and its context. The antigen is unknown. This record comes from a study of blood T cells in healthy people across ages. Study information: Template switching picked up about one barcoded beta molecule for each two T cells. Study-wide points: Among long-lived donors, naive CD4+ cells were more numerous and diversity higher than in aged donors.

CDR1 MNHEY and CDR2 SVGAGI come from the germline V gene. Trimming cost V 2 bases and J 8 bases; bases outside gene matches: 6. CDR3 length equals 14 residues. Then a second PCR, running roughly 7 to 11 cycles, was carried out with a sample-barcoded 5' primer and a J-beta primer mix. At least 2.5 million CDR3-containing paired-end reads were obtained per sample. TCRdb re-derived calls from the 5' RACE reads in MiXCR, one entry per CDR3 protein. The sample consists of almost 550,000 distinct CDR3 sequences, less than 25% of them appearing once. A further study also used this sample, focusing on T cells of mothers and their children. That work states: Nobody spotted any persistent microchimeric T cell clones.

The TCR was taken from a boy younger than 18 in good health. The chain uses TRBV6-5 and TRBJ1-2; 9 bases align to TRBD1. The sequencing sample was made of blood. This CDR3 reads CASSYRGQGHGYTF. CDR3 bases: TGTGCCAGCAGTTACAGGGGACAGGGCCACGGCTACACCTTC.